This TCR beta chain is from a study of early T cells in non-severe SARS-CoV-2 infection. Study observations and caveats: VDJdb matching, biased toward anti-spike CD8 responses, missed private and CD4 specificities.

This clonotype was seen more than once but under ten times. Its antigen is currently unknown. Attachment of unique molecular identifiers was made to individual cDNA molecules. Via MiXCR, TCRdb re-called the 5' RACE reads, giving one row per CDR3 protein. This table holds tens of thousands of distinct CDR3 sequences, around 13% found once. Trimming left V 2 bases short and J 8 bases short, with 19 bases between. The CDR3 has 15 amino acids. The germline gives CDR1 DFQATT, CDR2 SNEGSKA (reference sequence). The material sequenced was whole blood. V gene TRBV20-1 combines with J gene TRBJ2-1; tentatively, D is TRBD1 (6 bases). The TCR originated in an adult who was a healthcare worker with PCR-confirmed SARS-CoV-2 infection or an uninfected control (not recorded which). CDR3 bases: TGCAGTGCTAGAATCCCGGGACACCCTCCCCATGAGCAGTTCTTC. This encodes CSARIPGHPPHEQFF.